A selection of T cell receptor beta chains follows, all from one sample in a study of response to subunit inactivated influenza vaccine. TCRdb passed the RT-PCR reads through MiXCR, listing each CDR3 protein once. The repertoire holds 650,000 to 800,000 distinct CDR3 sequences, with around 13% as singletons. Here the sequenced sample was PBMCs from blood, taken roughly 2 weeks before vaccination. The receptors come from a man aged 45-65 years who received an inactivated influenza vaccine. Each CDR3 is given with its conserved first and last residue. D genes are given only for firm matches. Size values are once, few and many counts, or a class for expanded clones, and some rows have none.

j_call	v_call	d_call	clone_size	cdr3_nt	cdr3_aa
TRBJ1-2	TRBV29-1	TRBD1	.	TGCAGCGTTCCCCTTCGGGGGAGACAGGGGGCGATCTATGGCTACACCTTC	CSVPLRGRQGAIYGYTF
TRBJ2-1	TRBV7-6	TRBD2	few	TGTGCCAGCAGCTTACTAGCGGGAGAATCCTACAATGAGCAGTTCTTC	CASSLLAGESYNEQFF
TRBJ1-4	TRBV6-5	.	.	TGTGCCAGCAGTTCCGGGGTTGAGGAAAAACTGTTTTTT	CASSSGVEEKLFF
TRBJ2-5	TRBV20-1	TRBD1	.	TGCAGTGCTAGTCCATCGTCACAGGGGGAGACCCAGTACTTC	CSASPSSQGETQYF
TRBJ2-3	TRBV4-3	TRBD1	few	TGCGCCAGCAGCCAAGCACAGGGGTACTTCACAGATACGCAGTATTTT	CASSQAQGYFTDTQYF
TRBJ2-3	TRBV7-6	TRBD1	.	TGTGCCAGCAGCCAATACCGGGACAGGGCCACAGATACGCAGTATTTT	CASSQYRDRATDTQYF
TRBJ2-1	TRBV7-9	.	.	TGTGCCAGCAGCCCCTCGACTCTCCCCCCCTACAATGAGCAGTTCTTC	CASSPSTLPPYNEQFF
TRBJ1-2	TRBV5-1	TRBD1	.	TGCGCCAGCAGCTTGGGACAGGGGAGTATTGGCTACACCTTC	CASSLGQGSIGYTF
TRBJ2-5	TRBV7-2	TRBD1	.	TGTGCCAGCAGCCGCAACCTCGGACAGGGGGGAGAGACCCAGTACTTC	CASSRNLGQGGETQYF
TRBJ2-3	TRBV29-1	TRBD2	many	TGCAGCGTTGAAGGTCGGCTAGCGGTCACAGATACGCAGTATTTT	CSVEGRLAVTDTQYF
TRBJ2-1	TRBV20-1	TRBD2	many	TGCAGTGCACTTCCCACTAGCGGGATTTCCGATGAGCAGTTCTTC	CSALPTSGISDEQFF
TRBJ2-6	TRBV28	.	.	TGTGCCAGCAGTTTCGGCCGGGTTGGGGCCAACGTCCTGACTTTC	CASSFGRVGANVLTF
TRBJ2-5	TRBV20-1	.	few	TGCAGTGCTAGCGAGGACACTGCCTACCAAGAGACCCAGTACTTC	CSASEDTAYQETQYF
TRBJ2-3	TRBV3-1	.	few	TGTGCCAGCAGCCAAGGTCTGGGGGCGCAGTATTTT	CASSQGLGAQYF
TRBJ2-7	TRBV5-1	.	many	TGCGCCCGCAAGACAGGACCTTACGAGCAGTACTTC	CARKTGPYEQYF
TRBJ2-1	TRBV9	.	few	TGTGCCAGCAGCGCCCGACAGTCAAGCTCCTACAATGAGCAGTTCTTC	CASSARQSSSYNEQFF
TRBJ2-1	TRBV12-3/TRBV12-4	TRBD1	few	TGTGCCAGCAGTTTAGGCCCCGGGACAGGGGGGGAGCAGTTCTTC	CASSLGPGTGGEQFF
TRBJ2-1	TRBV20-1	.	.	TGCAGTGCTACCAGCTATAAGGAGGTCTCCTACAATGAGCAGTTCTTC	CSATSYKEVSYNEQFF
TRBJ2-3	TRBV29-1	.	few	TGCAGCGTTGCCCGGGTAGTCCCCCGGCGGTCGGTGGGTGATACGCAGTATTTT	CSVARVVPRRSVGDTQYF
TRBJ2-1	TRBV6-2/TRBV6-3	.	.	TGTGCCAGCAGCAGAGACGCGTACAATGAGCAGTTCTTC	CASSRDAYNEQFF
TRBJ2-3	TRBV10-3	.	many	TGTGCCATCAGTGAAACTCCCACAGATACGCAGTATTTT	CAISETPTDTQYF
TRBJ2-7	TRBV2	TRBD2	few	TGTGCCAGCAGTGACCCAGCGGGACCCTACGAGCAGTACTTC	CASSDPAGPYEQYF
TRBJ2-5	TRBV20-1	TRBD2	few	TGCAGTGCTAGCAGGACTAGCGGGGGGTCCGAGACCCAGTACTTC	CSASRTSGGSETQYF
TRBJ2-3	TRBV20-1	.	few	TGCAGTGCTACTACCTGGTCTGGCACAGATACGCAGTATTTT	CSATTWSGTDTQYF
TRBJ2-5	TRBV25-1	TRBD2	few	TGTGCCAGCGGATTCTTACGGGAGGGCTTTTTTGGGACCCAGTACTTC	CASGFLREGFFGTQYF
TRBJ2-3	TRBV6-1	.	.	TGTGCCACCTGTGAGTCAGGGCGTGGAGATACGCAGTATTTT	CATCESGRGDTQYF
TRBJ2-7	TRBV9	.	.	TGTGCCAGCAGCCCAAGGAGCGGAGTCATCGAGCAGTACTTC	CASSPRSGVIEQYF
TRBJ2-1	TRBV29-1	.	many	TGCAGCGTCCTAGGGGGTCGGAACTACAATGAGCAGTTCTTC	CSVLGGRNYNEQFF
TRBJ2-7	TRBV20-1	TRBD1	.	TGCAGTGCTAGTTCCGGGACAGGATTCTCCTACGAGCAGTACTTC	CSASSGTGFSYEQYF
TRBJ1-5	TRBV6-2/TRBV6-3	.	.	TGTGCCAGCAGCGGCCCGGCTCTTTATCAGCCCCAGCATTTT	CASSGPALYQPQHF
TRBJ2-3	TRBV3-1	.	.	TGTGCCAGCAGCCTCCGGCGGACAACCGATACGCAGTATTTT	CASSLRRTTDTQYF
TRBJ1-3	TRBV29-1	.	.	TGCAGCGTTGTTAGGGACTCTGGAAACACCATATATTTT	CSVVRDSGNTIYF
TRBJ2-2	TRBV12-3/TRBV12-4	.	.	TGTGCCAGCCAAAACGCCAGGGTTAACACCGGGGAGCTGTTTTTT	CASQNARVNTGELFF
TRBJ2-5	TRBV18	.	few	TGTGCCAGCTCACCATGGGAGGCGGAGACCCAGTACTTC	CASSPWEAETQYF
TRBJ2-1	TRBV12-3/TRBV12-4	.	.	TGTGCCAGCAGCAGGGCCACAGGGTCGGCCGATGAGCAGTTCTTC	CASSRATGSADEQFF
TRBJ2-7	TRBV7-9	TRBD2	many	TGTGCCAGCAGCTTAGCCGCTAGCGGGTTATACTTC	CASSLAASGLYF
TRBJ2-5	TRBV6-2/TRBV6-3	TRBD2	few	TGTGCCAGCAGTTCGCCGGGACTAGGGTTAGAGACCCAGTACTTC	CASSSPGLGLETQYF
TRBJ2-7	TRBV30	.	few	TGTGCCTGGAGTGTAATCTACGAGCAGTACTTC	CAWSVIYEQYF
TRBJ1-5	TRBV28	.	few	TGTGCCAGCAGCCGCCGTAATGGCAATCAGCCCCAGCATTTT	CASSRRNGNQPQHF
TRBJ2-1	TRBV29-1	TRBD1	few	TGCAGCGGGGGACAGGGGGCGGGTAATGAGCAGTTCTTC	CSGGQGAGNEQFF
TRBJ2-2	TRBV12-3/TRBV12-4	TRBD2	.	TGTGCCAGCGGGATCCCAGCGGGGGGCTCCGGGGAGCTGTTTTTT	CASGIPAGGSGELFF
TRBJ1-6	TRBV29-1	TRBD1	.	TGCAGCGCCCCAGTCCGGGACAGGGGTTCACCCCTCCACTTT	CSAPVRDRGSPLHF
TRBJ2-2	TRBV29-1	.	many	TGCAGCGTCGCTCGGACGGTAGCCGGGGAGCTGTTTTTT	CSVARTVAGELFF
TRBJ1-4	TRBV5-1	TRBD1	.	TGCGCCAGCAGCCGAGGGGGCAGCCTTAATGAAAAACTGTTTTTT	CASSRGGSLNEKLFF
TRBJ1-1	TRBV27	.	.	TGTGCCAGCAGTTTAAATCAGGGTCCGGGCACTGAAGCTTTCTTT	CASSLNQGPGTEAFF
TRBJ1-1	TRBV6-1	.	few	TGTGCCAGCATTCGAACAGGGAGGGCTGAAGCTTTCTTT	CASIRTGRAEAFF
TRBJ1-5	TRBV6-2/TRBV6-3	.	few	TGTGCCAGCAGTTACTCGGCTCAGCCCCAGCATTTT	CASSYSAQPQHF
TRBJ2-3	TRBV12-3/TRBV12-4	TRBD1	few	TGTGCCAGCAGTTTGCGAGGGGGCCATGACTCAGATACGCAGTATTTT	CASSLRGGHDSDTQYF
TRBJ2-3	TRBV28	TRBD1	.	TGTGCCAGCACCTCTGAGCCGGGACAGAGCACAGATACGCAGTATTTT	CASTSEPGQSTDTQYF
TRBJ1-2	TRBV30	.	.	TGTGCCTGGAGGCCATTAGGACTTTATGGCTACACCTTC	CAWRPLGLYGYTF
TRBJ2-5	TRBV3-1	.	few	TGTGCCAGCAGCCAAGGGTTTCCAGGGTTAGAGACCCAGTACTTC	CASSQGFPGLETQYF
TRBJ2-3	TRBV12-3/TRBV12-4	TRBD2	few	TGTGCCAGCAGTTTAAGTCGGTCTAGCGGGAGTATCGCAGATACGCAGTATTTT	CASSLSRSSGSIADTQYF
TRBJ1-5	TRBV7-2	.	.	TGTGCCAGCAGCTTACAGGTCGGGTATCAGCCCCAGCATTTT	CASSLQVGYQPQHF
TRBJ1-5	TRBV3-1	.	few	TGTGCCAGCAGCCAACACAGGGTACAGCCCCAGCATTTT	CASSQHRVQPQHF
TRBJ2-7	TRBV6-1	TRBD2	few	TGTGCCAGCAGACGGACTAGTATTTACGAGCAGTACTTC	CASRRTSIYEQYF
TRBJ2-1	TRBV7-8	.	many	TGTGCCAGCAGCTTAGTTCTTATGACCTCCTACAATGAGCAGTTCTTC	CASSLVLMTSYNEQFF
TRBJ2-7	TRBV29-1	.	once	TGCAGCGTAAAAGCGGGACAGACCTACGAGCAGTACTTC	CSVKAGQTYEQYF